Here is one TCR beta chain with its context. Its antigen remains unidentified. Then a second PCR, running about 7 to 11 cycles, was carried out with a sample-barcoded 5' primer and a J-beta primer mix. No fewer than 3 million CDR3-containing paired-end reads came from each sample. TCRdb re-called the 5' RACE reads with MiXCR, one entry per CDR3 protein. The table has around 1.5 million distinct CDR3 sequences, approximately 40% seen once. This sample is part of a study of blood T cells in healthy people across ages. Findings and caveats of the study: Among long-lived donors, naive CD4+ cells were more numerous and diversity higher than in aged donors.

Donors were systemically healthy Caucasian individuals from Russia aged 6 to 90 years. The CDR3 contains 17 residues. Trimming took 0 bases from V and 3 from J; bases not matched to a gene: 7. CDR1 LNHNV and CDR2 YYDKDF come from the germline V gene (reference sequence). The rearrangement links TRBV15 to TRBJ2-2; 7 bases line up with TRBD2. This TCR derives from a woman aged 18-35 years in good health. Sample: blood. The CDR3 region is CATSRDRGLADTGELFF. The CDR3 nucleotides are TGTGCCACCAGCAGAGATCGCGGGCTAGCGGACACCGGGGAGCTGTTTTTT.